Listed below are T cell receptor beta chains from one sample, sequenced in a study of cytomegalovirus exposure and HLA in healthy donors. Some clones are missing from TCRdb's copy, which holds only in-frame ones; the method was immunoSEQ multiplex PCR. The table lists 150,000 to 200,000 clones, approximately 81% of them singletons. The sample taken for sequencing was PBMCs. All receptors come from a woman aged 18-29 years in good health and CMV-seropositive. CDR3s include the opening cysteine and the closing phenylalanine or tryptophan. A D gene is named only where the DNA matches it firmly. Rows may omit the clone size; those that give it use once, few, many or a size class.

D,size,V,J,DNA,CDR3
TRBD1,.,TRBV30,TRBJ2-7,TGTGCCTGGAATGGTGGACAGGGACACTACGAGCAGTACTTC,CAWNGGQGHYEQYF
.,.,TRBV9,TRBJ1-1,TGTGCCAGCAGCGCCTCGGGACACCTGAACACTGAAGCTTTCTTT,CASSASGHLNTEAFF
.,.,TRBV4-1,TRBJ1-5,TGCGCCAGCAGTCACCAAGGGGGCAATCAGCCCCAGCATTTT,CASSHQGGNQPQHF
.,.,TRBV15,TRBJ2-1,TGTGCCACCAGCTCTCGCAGGGCGGGGCCGTCCTACAATGAGCAGTTCTTC,CATSSRRAGPSYNEQFF
TRBD1,few,TRBV11-2,TRBJ1-5,TGTGCCAGCAGCTTAGGGACAGGGGGAACTCAGCCCCAGCATTTT,CASSLGTGGTQPQHF
TRBD1,.,TRBV28,TRBJ2-7,TGTGCCAGCAGTTCCCCGGCAGGGGGTCGTTACGAGCAGTACTTC,CASSSPAGGRYEQYF
TRBD1,.,TRBV4-2,TRBJ1-6,TGTGCCAGCAGCCAAGAGCCGGACAGGGCGACCTATAATTCACCCCTCCACTTT,CASSQEPDRATYNSPLHF
.,once,TRBV11-2,TRBJ2-2,TGTGCCAGCAGCTTTGGTAACAGATTGACCACCGGGGAGCTGTTTTTT,CASSFGNRLTTGELFF
TRBD1,.,TRBV28,TRBJ1-5,TGTGCCAGCAGTCTCGACAGGGGCGTCAATCAGCCCCAGCATTTT,CASSLDRGVNQPQHF
.,.,TRBV5-6,TRBJ2-1,TGTGCCAGCAGCTTCGGGAGCTCCTACAATGAGCAGTTCTTC,CASSFGSSYNEQFF
TRBD1,.,TRBV29-1,TRBJ1-4,TGCAGCGTTTACACAGGGGGCAAGGAAAAACTGTTTTTT,CSVYTGGKEKLFF
.,.,TRBV6-6,TRBJ2-7,TGTGCCAGCAGTTCGGCGGGGAGCTCCTACGAGCAGTACTTC,CASSSAGSSYEQYF
.,.,TRBV2,TRBJ2-5,TGTGCCAGCGGCGGAAGGCCCAAGGCCCAGTACTTC,CASGGRPKAQYF
.,.,TRBV5-1,TRBJ1-4,TGCGCCAGCAGACAAGGGGGGGATGAAAAACTGTTTTTT,CASRQGGDEKLFF
.,.,TRBV7-6,TRBJ2-6,TGTGCCAGCAGCTTACAGGGCTTCGGGGCCAACGTCCTGACTTTC,CASSLQGFGANVLTF
.,.,TRBV2,TRBJ2-5,TGTGCCAGCAGTGGCCGGATCGGGGGGCACGGAGAGACCCAGTACTTC,CASSGRIGGHGETQYF
.,.,TRBV5-1,TRBJ1-2,TGCGCCAGCAGCTTGCGGGACACATATGGCTACACCTTC,CASSLRDTYGYTF
.,.,TRBV28,TRBJ2-2,TGTGCCAGCAGCTTCAGAAACACCGGGGAGCTGTTTTTT,CASSFRNTGELFF
.,.,TRBV29-1,TRBJ1-1,TGCAGCGTTGGGGGTTTGGGGGCAGGCGTGAACACTGAAGCTTTCTTT,CSVGGLGAGVNTEAFF
.,.,TRBV6-1,TRBJ2-1,TGTGCCAGCAGTGAAAGGTCACTCCGGGATGAGCAGTTCTTC,CASSERSLRDEQFF
.,.,TRBV7-9,TRBJ2-5,TGTGCCAGCAGACAAAAGCGGGCCGTACAAGAGACCCAGTACTTC,CASRQKRAVQETQYF
.,few,TRBV11-1,TRBJ1-1,TGTGCCAGCAGCTTTAGAGGGCGCGAAGCTTTCTTT,CASSFRGREAFF
.,once,TRBV15,TRBJ1-1,TGTGCCACCAGCAGAGCAGGGAACACTGAAGCTTTCTTT,CATSRAGNTEAFF
TRBD2,.,TRBV7-9,TRBJ2-1,TGTGCCAGCAACTCACTGGTGCGGACTAGCGGGGGAAATGAGCAGTTCTTC,CASNSLVRTSGGNEQFF
.,.,TRBV12-5,TRBJ1-1,TGTGCTAGTGGTTATCCTAGTTTTTTGAACACTGAAGCTTTCTTT,CASGYPSFLNTEAFF
TRBD2,few,TRBV2,TRBJ2-2,TGTGCCAGTAGCGGGGGGGTTCGCACCGGGGAGCTGTTTTTT,CASSGGVRTGELFF
.,.,TRBV6-1,TRBJ1-4,TGTGCCAGCAGCAAGGGAGGGGTATTGGAAAAACTGTTTTTT,CASSKGGVLEKLFF
.,.,TRBV27,TRBJ2-2,TGTGCCAGCAGCCCGACCCCGGGGTTAGCGACCGGGGAGCTGTTTTTT,CASSPTPGLATGELFF
.,.,TRBV7-9,TRBJ2-2,TGTGCCAGCAGCTCAGACAGTTACACCGGGGAGCTGTTTTTT,CASSSDSYTGELFF